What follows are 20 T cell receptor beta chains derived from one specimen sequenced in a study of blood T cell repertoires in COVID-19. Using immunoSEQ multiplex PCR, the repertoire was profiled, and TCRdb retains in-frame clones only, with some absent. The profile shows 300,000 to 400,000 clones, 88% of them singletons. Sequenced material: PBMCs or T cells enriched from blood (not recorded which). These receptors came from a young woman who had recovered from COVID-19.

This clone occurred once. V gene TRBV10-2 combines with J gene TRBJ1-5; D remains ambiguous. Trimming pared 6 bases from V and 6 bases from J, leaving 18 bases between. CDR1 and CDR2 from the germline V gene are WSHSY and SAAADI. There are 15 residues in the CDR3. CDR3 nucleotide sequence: TGCGCCAGCAGAATGCGGCAGGAGGTTGCTCAGCCCCAGCATTTT. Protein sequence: CASRMRQEVAQPQHF.

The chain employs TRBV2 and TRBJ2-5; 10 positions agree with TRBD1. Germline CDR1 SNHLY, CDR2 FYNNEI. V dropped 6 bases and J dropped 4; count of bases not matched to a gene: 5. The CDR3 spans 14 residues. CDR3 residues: CASRWGQGIETQYF. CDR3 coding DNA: TGTGCCAGCAGATGGGGACAGGGGATAGAGACCCAGTACTTC. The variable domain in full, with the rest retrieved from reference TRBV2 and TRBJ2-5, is EPEVTQTPSHQVTQMGQEVILRCVPISNHLYFYWYRQILGQKVEFLVSFYNNEISEKSEIFDDQFSVERPDGSNFTLKIRSTKLEDSAMYFCASRWGQGIETQYFGPGTRLLVL.

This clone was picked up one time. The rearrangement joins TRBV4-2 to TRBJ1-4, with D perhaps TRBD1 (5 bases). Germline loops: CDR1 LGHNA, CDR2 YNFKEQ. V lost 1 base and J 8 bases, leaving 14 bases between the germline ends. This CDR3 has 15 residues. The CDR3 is CASSQVAGKGEKLFF. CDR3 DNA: TGTGCCAGCAGCCAAGTAGCAGGGAAAGGGGAAAAACTGTTTTTT.

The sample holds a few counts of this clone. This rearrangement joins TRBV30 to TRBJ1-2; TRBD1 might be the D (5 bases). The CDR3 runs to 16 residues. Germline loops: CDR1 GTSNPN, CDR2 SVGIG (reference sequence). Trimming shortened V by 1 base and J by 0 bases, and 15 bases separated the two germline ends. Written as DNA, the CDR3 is TGTGCCTGGAGTGGTCTCGTTCAACAGGCTAACTATGGCTACACCTTC. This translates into CAWSGLVQQANYGYTF.

The CDR3 is CASSGDTRSYEQYF. As DNA, the CDR3 is TGTGCCAGCAGCGGGGACACTAGGTCCTACGAGCAGTACTTC. The chain recombines TRBV7-9 with TRBJ2-7, with a weak D call TRBD1 (6 bases). This CDR3 is built from 14 residues. Germline CDR1 reads SEHNR; CDR2 reads FQNEAQ (reference sequence). The V and J ends lost 5 bases and 1 base respectively, with 12 bases between them. The variable domain in full, with the rest retrieved from reference TRBV7-9 and TRBJ2-7, is DTGVSQNPRHKITKRGQNVTFRCDPISEHNRLYWYRQTLGQGPEFLTYFQNEAQLEKSRLLSDRFSAERPKGSFSTLEIQRTEQGDSAMYLCASSGDTRSYEQYFGPGTRLTVT.

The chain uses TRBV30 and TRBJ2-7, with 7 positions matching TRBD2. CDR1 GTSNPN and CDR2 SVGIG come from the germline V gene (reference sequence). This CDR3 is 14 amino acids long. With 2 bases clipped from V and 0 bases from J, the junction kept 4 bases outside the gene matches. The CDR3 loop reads CAWSPGGSSYEQYF. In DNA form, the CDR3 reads TGTGCCTGGAGTCCGGGGGGTAGCTCCTACGAGCAGTACTTC.

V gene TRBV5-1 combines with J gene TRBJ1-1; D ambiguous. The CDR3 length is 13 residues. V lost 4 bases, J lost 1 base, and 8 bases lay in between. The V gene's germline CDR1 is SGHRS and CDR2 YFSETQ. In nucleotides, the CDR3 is TGCGCCAGCAGCACTGGAGAGAACACTGAAGCTTTCTTT. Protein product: CASSTGENTEAFF.

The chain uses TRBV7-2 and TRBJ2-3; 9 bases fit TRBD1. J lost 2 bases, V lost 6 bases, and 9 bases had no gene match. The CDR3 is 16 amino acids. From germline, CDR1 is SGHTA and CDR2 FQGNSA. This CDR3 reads CASRRVGTGNTDTQYF. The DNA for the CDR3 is TGTGCCAGCAGACGTGTGGGGACAGGGAACACAGATACGCAGTATTTT.

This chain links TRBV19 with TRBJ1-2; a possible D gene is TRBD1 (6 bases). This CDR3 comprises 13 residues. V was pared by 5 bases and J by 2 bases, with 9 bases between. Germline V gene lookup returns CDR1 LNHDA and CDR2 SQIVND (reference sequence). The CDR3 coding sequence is TGTGCCAGTAGTCAGGGGCGGAACTATGGCTACACCTTC. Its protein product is CASSQGRNYGYTF.

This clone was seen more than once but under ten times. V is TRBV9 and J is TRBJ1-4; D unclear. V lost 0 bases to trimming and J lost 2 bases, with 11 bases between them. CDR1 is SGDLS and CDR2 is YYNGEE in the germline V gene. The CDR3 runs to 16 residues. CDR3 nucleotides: TGTGCCAGCAGCGTAGCACCCTACGGGACTAATGAAAAACTGTTTTTT. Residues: CASSVAPYGTNEKLFF.

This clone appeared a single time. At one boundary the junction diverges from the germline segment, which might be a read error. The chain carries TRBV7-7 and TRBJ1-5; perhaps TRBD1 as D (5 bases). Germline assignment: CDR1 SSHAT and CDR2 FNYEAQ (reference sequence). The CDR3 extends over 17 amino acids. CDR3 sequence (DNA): TGTGCTAGCAGCTTATCCAGGGAAGATGGCAGCAATCAGCCCCAGCATTTT. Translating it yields CASSLSREDGSNQPQHF.

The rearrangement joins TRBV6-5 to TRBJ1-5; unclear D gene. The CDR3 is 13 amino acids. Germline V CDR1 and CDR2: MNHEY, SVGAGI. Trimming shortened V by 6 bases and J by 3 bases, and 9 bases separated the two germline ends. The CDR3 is CASSRDFNQPQHF. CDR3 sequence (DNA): TGTGCCAGCAGCCGGGATTTCAATCAGCCCCAGCATTTT.

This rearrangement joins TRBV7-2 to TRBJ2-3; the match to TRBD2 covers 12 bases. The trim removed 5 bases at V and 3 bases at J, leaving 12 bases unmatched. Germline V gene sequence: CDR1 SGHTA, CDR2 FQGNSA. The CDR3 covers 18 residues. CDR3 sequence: CASSARPSGGASTDTQYF. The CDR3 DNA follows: TGTGCCAGCAGCGCCAGGCCTAGCGGGGGGGCTTCGACAGATACGCAGTATTTT.

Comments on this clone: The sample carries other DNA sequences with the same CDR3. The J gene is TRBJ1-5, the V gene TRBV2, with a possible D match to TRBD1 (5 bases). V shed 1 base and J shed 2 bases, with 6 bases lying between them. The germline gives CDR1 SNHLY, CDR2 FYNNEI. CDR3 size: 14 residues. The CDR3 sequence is CASSEGGGNQPQHF. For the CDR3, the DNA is TGTGCCAGCAGTGAAGGGGGGGGCAATCAGCCCCAGCATTTT.

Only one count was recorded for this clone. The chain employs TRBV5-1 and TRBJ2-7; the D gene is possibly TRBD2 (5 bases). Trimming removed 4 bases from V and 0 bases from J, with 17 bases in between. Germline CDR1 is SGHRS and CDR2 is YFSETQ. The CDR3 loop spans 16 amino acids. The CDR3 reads CASSRTGMTSSYEQYF. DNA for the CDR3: TGCGCCAGCAGCAGAACCGGGATGACGAGCTCCTACGAGCAGTACTTC. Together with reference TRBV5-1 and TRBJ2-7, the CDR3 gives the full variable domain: KAGVTQTPRYLIKTRGQQVTLSCSPISGHRSVSWYQQTPGQGLQFLFEYFSETQRNKGNFPGRFSGRQFSNSRSEMNVSTLELGDSALYLCASSRTGMTSSYEQYFGPGTRLTVT.

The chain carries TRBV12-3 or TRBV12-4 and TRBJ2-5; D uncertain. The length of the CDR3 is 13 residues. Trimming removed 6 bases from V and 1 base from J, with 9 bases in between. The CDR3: CASRLGRQETQYF. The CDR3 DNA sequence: TGTGCCAGCAGGCTAGGTCGCCAAGAGACCCAGTACTTC.

CDR3 protein: CASAGQHSYEQYF. The DNA for the CDR3 is TGTGCCAGCGCGGGACAGCACTCCTACGAGCAGTACTTC. This chain joins TRBV2 and TRBJ2-7; TRBD1 might be the D (7 bases). This CDR3 is 13 amino acids long. V was clipped by 8 bases and J by 0 bases, with 11 bases between them. Germline values: CDR1 SNHLY, CDR2 FYNNEI.

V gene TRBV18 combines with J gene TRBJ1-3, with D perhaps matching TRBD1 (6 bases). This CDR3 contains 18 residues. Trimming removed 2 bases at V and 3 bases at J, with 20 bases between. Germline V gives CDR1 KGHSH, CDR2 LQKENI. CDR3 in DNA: TGTGCCAGCTCACCAGGGGGCAACACCTTTACTCTTGGAAACACCATATATTTT. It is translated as CASSPGGNTFTLGNTIYF.

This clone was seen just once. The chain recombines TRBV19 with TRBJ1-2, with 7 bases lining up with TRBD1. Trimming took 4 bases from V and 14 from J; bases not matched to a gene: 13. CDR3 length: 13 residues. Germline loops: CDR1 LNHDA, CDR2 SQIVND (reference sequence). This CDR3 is CASSNELTGAGTF. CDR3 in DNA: TGTGCCAGTAGTAATGAACTAACAGGGGCCGGGACCTTC.

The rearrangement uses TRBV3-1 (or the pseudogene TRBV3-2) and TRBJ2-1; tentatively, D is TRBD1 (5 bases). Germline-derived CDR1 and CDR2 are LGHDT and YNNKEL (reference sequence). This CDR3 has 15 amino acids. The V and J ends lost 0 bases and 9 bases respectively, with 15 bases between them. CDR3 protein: CASSQERGLRGEQFF. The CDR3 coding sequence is TGTGCCAGCAGCCAAGAAAGGGGTTTAAGGGGTGAGCAGTTCTTC.